The TCR beta chain described here comes from a study of read filtering for tumor transcriptome and immune sequencing. Study-wide results and caveats: Sorted CD138-negative bone marrow cells were not purified T cells.

This clonotype was seen ten or more times. Its matching antigen is unknown. Molecular barcoded adaptors covering alpha/delta and beta/gamma chains were used on around 400 ng RNA. TCRdb used MiXCR to reprocess the reads, holding one entry per CDR3 protein. The table includes about 58,000 distinct CDR3 sequences, around 12% detected once. Looked up from germline, CDR1 is DFQATT and CDR2 is SNEGSKA (reference sequence). The germline V and J ends were trimmed by 5 bases and 2 bases, with 13 bases remaining between them. This CDR3 contains 13 residues. This receptor was obtained from a donor aged 40 or older with multiple myeloma. What was sequenced was a population of CD138-negative cells sorted from bone marrow. This chain links TRBV20-1 with TRBJ2-7, with D perhaps TRBD1 (5 bases). This chain's CDR3 is CSALRTPTYEQYF. CDR3 coding DNA: TGCAGTGCTCTTCGGACACCAACCTACGAGCAGTACTTC.